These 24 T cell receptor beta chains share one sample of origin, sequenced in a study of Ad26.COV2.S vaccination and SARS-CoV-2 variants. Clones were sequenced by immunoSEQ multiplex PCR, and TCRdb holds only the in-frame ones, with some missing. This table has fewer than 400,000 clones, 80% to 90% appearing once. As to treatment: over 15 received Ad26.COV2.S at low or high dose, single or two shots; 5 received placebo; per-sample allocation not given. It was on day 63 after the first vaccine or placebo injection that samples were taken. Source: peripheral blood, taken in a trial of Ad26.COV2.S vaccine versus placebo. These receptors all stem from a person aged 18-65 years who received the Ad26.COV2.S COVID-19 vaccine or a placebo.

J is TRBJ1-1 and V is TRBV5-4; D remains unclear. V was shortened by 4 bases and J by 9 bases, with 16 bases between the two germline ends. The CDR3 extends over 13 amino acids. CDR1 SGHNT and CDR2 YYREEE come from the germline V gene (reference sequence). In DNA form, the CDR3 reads TGTGCCAGCAGCGTGGGGTATTCGGGTAAAGCTTTCTTT. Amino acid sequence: CASSVGYSGKAFF.

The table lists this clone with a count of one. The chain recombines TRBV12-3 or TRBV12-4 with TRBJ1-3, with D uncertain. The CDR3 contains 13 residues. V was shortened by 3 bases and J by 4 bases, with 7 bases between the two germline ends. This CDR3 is CASSFRRGNTIYF. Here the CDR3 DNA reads TGTGCCAGCAGTTTCAGGAGGGGAAACACCATATATTTT.

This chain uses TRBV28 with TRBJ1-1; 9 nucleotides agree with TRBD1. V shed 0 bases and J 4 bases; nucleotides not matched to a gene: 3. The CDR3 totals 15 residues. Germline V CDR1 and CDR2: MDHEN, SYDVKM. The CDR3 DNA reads TGTGCCAGCAGTTTATGGAGGGACAGGGTCACTGAAGCTTTCTTT. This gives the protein CASSLWRDRVTEAFF.

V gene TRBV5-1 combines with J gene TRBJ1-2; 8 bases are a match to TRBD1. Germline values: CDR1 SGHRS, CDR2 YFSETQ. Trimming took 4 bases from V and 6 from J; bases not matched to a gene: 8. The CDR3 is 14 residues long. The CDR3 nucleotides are TGCGCCAGCAGCCTACAGGGGGTATCTGATGGCTACACCTTC. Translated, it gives CASSLQGVSDGYTF.

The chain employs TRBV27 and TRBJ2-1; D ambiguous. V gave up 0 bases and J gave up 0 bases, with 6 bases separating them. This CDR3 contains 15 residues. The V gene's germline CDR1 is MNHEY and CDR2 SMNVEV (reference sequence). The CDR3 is CASSLSGNSYNEQFF. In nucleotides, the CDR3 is TGTGCCAGCAGTTTATCCGGAAACTCCTACAATGAGCAGTTCTTC.

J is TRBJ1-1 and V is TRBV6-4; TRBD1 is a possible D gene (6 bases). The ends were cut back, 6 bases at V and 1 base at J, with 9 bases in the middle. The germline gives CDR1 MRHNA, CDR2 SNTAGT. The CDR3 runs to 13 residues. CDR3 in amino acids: CASRSGANTEAFF. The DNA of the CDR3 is TGTGCCAGCAGGTCAGGGGCGAACACTGAAGCTTTCTTT.

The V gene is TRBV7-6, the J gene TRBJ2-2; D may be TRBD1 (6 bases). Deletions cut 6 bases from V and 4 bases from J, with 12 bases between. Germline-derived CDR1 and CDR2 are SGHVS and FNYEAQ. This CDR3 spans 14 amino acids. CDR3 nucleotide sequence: TGTGCCAGCAGGGATGGACAGAGCACCGGGGAGCTGTTTTTT. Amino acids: CASRDGQSTGELFF.

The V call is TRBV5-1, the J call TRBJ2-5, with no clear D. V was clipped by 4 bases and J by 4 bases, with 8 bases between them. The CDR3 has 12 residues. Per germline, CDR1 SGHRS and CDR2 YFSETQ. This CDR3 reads CASSLTRETQYF. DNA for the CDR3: TGCGCCAGCAGCCTCACCCGAGAGACCCAGTACTTC.

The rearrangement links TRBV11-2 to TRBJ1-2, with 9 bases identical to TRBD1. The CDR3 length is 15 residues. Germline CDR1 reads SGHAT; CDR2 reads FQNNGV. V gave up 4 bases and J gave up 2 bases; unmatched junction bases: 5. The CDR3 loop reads CASSSSTGGNYGYTF. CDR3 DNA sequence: TGTGCCAGCAGCTCATCGACAGGGGGGAACTATGGCTACACCTTC.

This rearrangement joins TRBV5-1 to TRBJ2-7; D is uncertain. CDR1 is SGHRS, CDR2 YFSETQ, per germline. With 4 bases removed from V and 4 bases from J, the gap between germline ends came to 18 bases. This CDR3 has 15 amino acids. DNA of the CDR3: TGCGCCAGCAGCCCCGACGGGTCCCCCGAATACGAGCAGTACTTC. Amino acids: CASSPDGSPEYEQYF.

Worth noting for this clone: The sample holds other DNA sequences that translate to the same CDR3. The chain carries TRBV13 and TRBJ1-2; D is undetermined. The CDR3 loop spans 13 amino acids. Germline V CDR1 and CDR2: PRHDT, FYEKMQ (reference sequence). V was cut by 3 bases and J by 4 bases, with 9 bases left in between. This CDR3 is CASSLGGSYGYTF. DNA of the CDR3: TGTGCCAGCAGCTTGGGAGGGTCCTATGGCTACACCTTC.

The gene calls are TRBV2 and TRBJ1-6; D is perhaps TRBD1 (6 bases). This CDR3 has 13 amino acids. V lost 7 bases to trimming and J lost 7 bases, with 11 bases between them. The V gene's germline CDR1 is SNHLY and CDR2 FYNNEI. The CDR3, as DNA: TGTGCCAGCAATCAGGGGAACAATTCACCCCTCCACTTT. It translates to CASNQGNNSPLHF.

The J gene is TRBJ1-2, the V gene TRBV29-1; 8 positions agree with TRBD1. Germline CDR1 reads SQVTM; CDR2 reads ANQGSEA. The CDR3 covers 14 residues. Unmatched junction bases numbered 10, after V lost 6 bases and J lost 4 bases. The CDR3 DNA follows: TGCAGCGTCCTTGGCCCAGACAGGGGCTATGGCTACACCTTC. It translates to CSVLGPDRGYGYTF.

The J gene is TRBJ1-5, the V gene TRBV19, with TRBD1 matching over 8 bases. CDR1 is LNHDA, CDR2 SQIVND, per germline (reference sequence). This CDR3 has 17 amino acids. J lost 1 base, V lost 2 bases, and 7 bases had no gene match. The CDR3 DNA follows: TGTGCCAGTAGTATAACAGGGGGGGGAGGAAGCAATCAGCCCCAGCATTTT. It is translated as CASSITGGGGSNQPQHF.

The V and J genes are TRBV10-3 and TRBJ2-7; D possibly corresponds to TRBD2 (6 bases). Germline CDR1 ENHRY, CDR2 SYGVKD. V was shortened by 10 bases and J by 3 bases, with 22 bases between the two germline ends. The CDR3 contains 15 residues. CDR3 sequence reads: CATREGVGGVYEQYF. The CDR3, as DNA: TGTGCCACTCGGGAAGGCGTTGGCGGGGTCTACGAGCAGTACTTC.

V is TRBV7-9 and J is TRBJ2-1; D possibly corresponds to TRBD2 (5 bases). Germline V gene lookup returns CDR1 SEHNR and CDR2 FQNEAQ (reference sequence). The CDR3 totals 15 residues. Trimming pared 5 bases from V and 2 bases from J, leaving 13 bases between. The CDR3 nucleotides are TGTGCCAGCAGCCCTCGGGGAGCCGCCTACAATGAGCAGTTCTTC. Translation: CASSPRGAAYNEQFF.

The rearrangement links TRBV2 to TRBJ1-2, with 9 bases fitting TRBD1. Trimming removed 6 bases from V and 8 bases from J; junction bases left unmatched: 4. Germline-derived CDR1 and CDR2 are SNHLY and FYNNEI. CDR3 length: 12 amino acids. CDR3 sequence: CASRTGGRGYTF. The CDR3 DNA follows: TGTGCCAGCAGAACAGGGGGCAGAGGCTACACCTTC.

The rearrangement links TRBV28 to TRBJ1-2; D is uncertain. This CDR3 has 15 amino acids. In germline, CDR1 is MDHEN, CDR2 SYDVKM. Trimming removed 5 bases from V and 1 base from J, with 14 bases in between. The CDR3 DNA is TGTGCCAGCAGTCCCACCTCCGGACTTAACTATGGCTACACCTTC. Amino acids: CASSPTSGLNYGYTF.

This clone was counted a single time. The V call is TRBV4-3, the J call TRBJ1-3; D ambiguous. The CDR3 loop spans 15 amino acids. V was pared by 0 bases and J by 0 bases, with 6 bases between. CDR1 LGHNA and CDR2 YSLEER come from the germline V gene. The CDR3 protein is CASSQEWSSGNTIYF. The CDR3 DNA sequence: TGCGCCAGCAGCCAAGAATGGAGCTCTGGAAACACCATATATTTT.

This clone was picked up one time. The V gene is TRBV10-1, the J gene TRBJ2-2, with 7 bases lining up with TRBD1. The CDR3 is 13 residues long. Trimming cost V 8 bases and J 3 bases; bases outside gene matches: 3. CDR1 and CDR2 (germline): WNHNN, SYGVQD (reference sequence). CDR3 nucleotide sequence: TGCGCCAGCCGGGACAGTTACACCGGGGAGCTGTTTTTT. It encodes CASRDSYTGELFF.

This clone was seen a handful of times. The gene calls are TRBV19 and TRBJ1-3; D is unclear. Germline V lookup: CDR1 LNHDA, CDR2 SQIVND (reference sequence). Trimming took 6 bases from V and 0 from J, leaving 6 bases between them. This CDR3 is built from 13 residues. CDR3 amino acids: CASRADSGNTIYF. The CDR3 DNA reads TGTGCCAGTAGAGCAGACTCTGGAAACACCATATATTTT. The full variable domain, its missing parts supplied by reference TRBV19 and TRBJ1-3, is DGGITQSPKYLFRKEGQNVTLSCEQNLNHDAMYWYRQDPGQGLRLIYYSQIVNDFQKGDIAEGYSVSREKKESFPLTVTSAQKNPTAFYLCASRADSGNTIYFGEGSWLTVV.

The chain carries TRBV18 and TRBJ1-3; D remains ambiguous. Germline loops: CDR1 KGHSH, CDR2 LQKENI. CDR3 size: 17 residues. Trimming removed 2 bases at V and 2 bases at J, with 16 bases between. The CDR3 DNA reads TGTGCCAGCTCACCATTAACGTCCGGTCTAGCTGGAAACACCATATATTTT. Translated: CASSPLTSGLAGNTIYF.

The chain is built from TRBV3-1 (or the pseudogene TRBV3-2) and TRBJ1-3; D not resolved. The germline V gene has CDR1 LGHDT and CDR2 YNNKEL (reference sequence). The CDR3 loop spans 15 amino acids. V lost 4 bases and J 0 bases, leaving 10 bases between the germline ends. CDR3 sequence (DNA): TGTGCCAGCAGCCTATCCGCGGACTCTGGAAACACCATATATTTT. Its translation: CASSLSADSGNTIYF.

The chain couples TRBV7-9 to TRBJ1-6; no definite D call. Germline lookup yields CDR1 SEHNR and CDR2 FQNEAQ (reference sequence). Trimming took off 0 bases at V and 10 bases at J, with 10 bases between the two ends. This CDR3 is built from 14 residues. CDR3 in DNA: TGTGCCAGCAGCTTAGCCCTTCCCGGGTCACCCCTCCACTTT. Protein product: CASSLALPGSPLHF.